This TCR beta chain was recovered during a study of CD8+ T cells in alopecia areata. Turning to the study itself: Dosing spanned 6 to 18 months on tofacitinib, then 6 months off drug.

The CDR3 spans 14 residues. V lost 5 bases and J 0 bases, leaving 8 bases between the germline ends. Germline V CDR1 and CDR2: LNHDA, SQIVND (reference sequence). Sequencing relied on a cDNA template that was reverse transcribed from extracted RNA. Here immunoSEQ multiplex PCR was the method, and the copy in TCRdb shows in-frame clones only, minus some. This repertoire shows roughly 130,000 clones, around 60% found once; its top ten account for under 5%. In its sample, this clone was seen a few times. No antigen is known for it. Obtained from alopecia areata patients were lesional scalp punch biopsies along with peripheral blood. Study-wide findings and caveats: Against the mouse data, patients shared TCRs less clearly, possibly for HLA reasons.

This TCR derives from a human donor with alopecia areata. The sample consisted of CD4+ T cells sorted from blood, taken at week 0. The chain has TRBV19 and TRBJ2-1; D unclear. CDR3 protein: CASSGWGSYNEQFF. The CDR3 DNA reads TGTGCCAGTAGTGGATGGGGCTCCTACAATGAGCAGTTCTTC. The full variable domain, in which reference TRBV19 and TRBJ2-1 provide the parts outside the CDR3, is DGGITQSPKYLFRKEGQNVTLSCEQNLNHDAMYWYRQDPGQGLRLIYYSQIVNDFQKGDIAEGYSVSREKKESFPLTVTSAQKNPTAFYLCASSGWGSYNEQFFGPGTRLTVL.